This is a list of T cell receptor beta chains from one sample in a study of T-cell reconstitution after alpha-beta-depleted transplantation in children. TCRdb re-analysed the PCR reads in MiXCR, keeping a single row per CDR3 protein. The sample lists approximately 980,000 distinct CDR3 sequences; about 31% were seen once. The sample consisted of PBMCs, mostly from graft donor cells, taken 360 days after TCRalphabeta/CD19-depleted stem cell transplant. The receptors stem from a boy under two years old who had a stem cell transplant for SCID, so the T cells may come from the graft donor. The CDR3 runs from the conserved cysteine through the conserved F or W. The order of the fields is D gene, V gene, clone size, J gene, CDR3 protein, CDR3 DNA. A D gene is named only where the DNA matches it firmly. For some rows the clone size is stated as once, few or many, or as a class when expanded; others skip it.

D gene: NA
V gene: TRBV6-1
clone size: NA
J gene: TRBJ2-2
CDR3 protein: CASRGRVSAGELFF
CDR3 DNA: TGTGCCAGCAGGGGCAGGGTCTCCGCCGGGGAGCTGTTTTTT

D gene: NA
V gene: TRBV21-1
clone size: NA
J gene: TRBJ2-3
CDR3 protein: CASRAVPRTDTQYF
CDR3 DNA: TGTGCCAGCAGAGCAGTACCCCGCACAGATACGCAGTATTTT

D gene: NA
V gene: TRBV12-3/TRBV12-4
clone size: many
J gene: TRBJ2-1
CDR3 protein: CASTRGLRSYNEQFF
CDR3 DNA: TGTGCCAGCACCCGAGGACTCCGCTCCTACAATGAGCAGTTCTTC

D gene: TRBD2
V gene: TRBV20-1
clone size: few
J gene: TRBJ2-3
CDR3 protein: CSAFSGGAKDTQYF
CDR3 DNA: TGCAGTGCTTTTAGCGGGGGGGCGAAAGATACGCAGTATTTT

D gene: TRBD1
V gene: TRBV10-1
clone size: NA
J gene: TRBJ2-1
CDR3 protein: CASSVIPPTGFNEQFF
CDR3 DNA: TGCGCCAGCAGTGTTATCCCTCCGACAGGGTTCAATGAGCAGTTCTTC

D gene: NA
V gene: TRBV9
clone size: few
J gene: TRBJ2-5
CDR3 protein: CASSVDAASYDAETQYF
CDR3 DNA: TGTGCCAGCAGCGTGGATGCAGCTAGCTACGACGCAGAGACCCAGTACTTC

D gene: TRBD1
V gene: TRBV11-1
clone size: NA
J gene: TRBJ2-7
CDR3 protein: CASSLGGYRGVSSYEQYF
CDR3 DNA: TGTGCCAGCAGCTTAGGAGGTTACAGGGGCGTCAGCTCCTACGAGCAGTACTTC

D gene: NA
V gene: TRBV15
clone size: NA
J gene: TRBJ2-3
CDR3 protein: CATSKVQGSTDTQYF
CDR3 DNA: TGTGCCACCAGCAAAGTACAGGGAAGCACAGATACGCAGTATTTT

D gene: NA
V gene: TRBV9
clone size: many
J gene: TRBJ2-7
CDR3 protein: CASSVDHQRRHF
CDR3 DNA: TGTGCCAGCAGCGTAGATCACCAACGGCGGCACTTC

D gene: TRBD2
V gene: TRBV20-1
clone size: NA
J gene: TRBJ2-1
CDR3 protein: CSARDPSGGHSSWEQFF
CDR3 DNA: TGCAGTGCTAGAGATCCTAGCGGGGGACACTCGTCATGGGAGCAGTTCTTC

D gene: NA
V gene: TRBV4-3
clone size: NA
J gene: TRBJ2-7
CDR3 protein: CASSQETATYEQYF
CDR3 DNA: TGCGCCAGCAGCCAAGAAACAGCTACCTACGAGCAGTACTTC

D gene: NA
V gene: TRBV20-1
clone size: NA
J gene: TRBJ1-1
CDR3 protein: CSARAGSGGGTEAFF
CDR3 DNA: TGCAGTGCTAGGGCCGGGTCCGGGGGCGGCACTGAAGCTTTCTTT

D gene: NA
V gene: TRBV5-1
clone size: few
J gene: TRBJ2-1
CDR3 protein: CASSTPKRGPYNEQFF
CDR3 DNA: TGCGCCAGCAGCACACCAAAGCGAGGCCCCTACAATGAGCAGTTCTTC

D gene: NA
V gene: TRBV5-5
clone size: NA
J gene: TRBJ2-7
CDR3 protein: CASSRGRILYEQYF
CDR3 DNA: TGTGCCAGCAGCCGGGGACGGATCCTCTACGAGCAGTACTTC

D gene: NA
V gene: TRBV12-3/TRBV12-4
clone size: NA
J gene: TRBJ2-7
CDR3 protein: CASRSGYYEQYF
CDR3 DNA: TGTGCCAGCAGGAGCGGCTACTACGAGCAGTACTTC

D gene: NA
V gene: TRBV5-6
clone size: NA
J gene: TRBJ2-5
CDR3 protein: CASSPETEQETQYF
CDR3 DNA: TGTGCCAGCAGCCCCGAGACAGAACAAGAGACCCAGTACTTC

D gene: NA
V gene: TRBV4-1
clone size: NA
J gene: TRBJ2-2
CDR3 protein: CASSQAFSGTYTGELFF
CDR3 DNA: TGCGCCAGCAGCCAAGCCTTCTCGGGGACATACACCGGGGAGCTGTTTTTT

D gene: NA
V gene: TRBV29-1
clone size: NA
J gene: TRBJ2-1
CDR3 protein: CSVMWDLNEQFF
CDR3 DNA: TGCAGCGTCATGTGGGACCTCAATGAGCAGTTCTTC

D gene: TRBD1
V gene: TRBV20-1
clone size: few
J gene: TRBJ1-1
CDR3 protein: CSASPADRGPLITEAFF
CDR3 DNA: TGCAGTGCTAGCCCAGCTGACAGGGGGCCCCTGATCACTGAAGCTTTCTTT

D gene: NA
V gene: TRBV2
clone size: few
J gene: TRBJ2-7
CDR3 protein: CASLRSYEQYF
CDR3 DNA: TGTGCCAGCCTCCGCTCCTACGAGCAGTACTTC

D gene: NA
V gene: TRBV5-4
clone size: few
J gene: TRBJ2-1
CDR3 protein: CASARPPKGGFSYNEQFF
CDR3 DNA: TGTGCCAGCGCTCGGCCCCCGAAAGGGGGATTCTCCTACAATGAGCAGTTCTTC

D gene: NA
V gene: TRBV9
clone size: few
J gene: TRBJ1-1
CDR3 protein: CASSVRMNTEAFF
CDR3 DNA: TGTGCCAGCAGCGTACGGATGAACACTGAAGCTTTCTTT

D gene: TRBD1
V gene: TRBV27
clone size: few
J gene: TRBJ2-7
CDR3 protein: CASTLTGGAYEQYF
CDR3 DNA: TGTGCCAGCACCTTGACAGGGGGCGCCTACGAGCAGTACTTC

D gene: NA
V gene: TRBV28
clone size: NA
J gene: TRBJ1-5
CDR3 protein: CASTFTQGLNQPQHF
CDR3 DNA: TGTGCCAGCACTTTTACCCAGGGCCTCAATCAGCCCCAGCATTTT

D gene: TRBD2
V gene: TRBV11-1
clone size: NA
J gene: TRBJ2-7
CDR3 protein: CASSNRGGPGEHFYEQYF
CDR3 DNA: TGTGCCAGCAGTAATCGCGGGGGGCCTGGAGAGCATTTCTACGAGCAGTACTTC

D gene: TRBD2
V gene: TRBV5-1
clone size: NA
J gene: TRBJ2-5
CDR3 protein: CASSFTSGGSAETQYF
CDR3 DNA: TGCGCCAGCAGCTTCACTAGCGGGGGATCGGCGGAGACCCAGTACTTC

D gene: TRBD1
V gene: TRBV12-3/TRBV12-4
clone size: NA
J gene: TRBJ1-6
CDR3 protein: CASSKGAGGPASYNSPLHF
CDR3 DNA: TGTGCCAGCTCTAAGGGAGCAGGGGGCCCCGCCTCCTATAATTCACCCCTCCACTTT

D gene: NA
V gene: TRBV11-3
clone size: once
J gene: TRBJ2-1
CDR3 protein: CASSSGGDRSYNEQFF
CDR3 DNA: TGTGCCAGCAGCTCAGGGGGGGACAGATCATACAATGAGCAGTTCTTC

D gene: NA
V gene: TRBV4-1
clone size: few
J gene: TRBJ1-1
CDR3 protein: CASSPVGLNTEAFF
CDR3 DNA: TGCGCCAGCAGCCCCGTTGGACTGAACACTGAAGCTTTCTTT

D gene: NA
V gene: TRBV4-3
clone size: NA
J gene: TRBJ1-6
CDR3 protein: CASSTGWGADSPLHF
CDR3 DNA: TGCGCCAGCAGTACGGGGTGGGGAGCTGATTCACCCCTCCACTTT

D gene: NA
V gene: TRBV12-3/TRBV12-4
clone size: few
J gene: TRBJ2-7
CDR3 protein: CASSLTTGTGREQYF
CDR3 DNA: TGTGCCAGCAGTTTAACGACAGGAACGGGGAGGGAGCAGTACTTC

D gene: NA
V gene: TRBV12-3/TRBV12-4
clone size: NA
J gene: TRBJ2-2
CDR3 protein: CASSWGPAGELFF
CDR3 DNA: TGTGCCAGCAGTTGGGGACCTGCCGGGGAGCTGTTTTTT

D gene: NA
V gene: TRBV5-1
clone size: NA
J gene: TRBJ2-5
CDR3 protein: CASSFASLGETQYF
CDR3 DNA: TGCGCCAGCAGCTTCGCTTCCCTAGGGGAGACCCAGTACTTC

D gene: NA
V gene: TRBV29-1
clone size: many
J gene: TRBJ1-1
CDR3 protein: CSVARGNTEAFF
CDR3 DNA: TGCAGCGTTGCACGGGGGAACACTGAAGCTTTCTTT

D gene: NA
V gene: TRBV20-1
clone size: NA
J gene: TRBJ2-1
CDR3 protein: CSARDSAGTEFF
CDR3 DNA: TGCAGTGCTAGAGATTCGGCAGGCACTGAGTTCTTC

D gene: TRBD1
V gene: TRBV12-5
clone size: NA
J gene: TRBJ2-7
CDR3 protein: CASGFGTGVEQYF
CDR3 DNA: TGTGCTAGTGGTTTCGGGACAGGGGTCGAGCAGTACTTC

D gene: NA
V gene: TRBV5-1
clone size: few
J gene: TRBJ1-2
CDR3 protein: CASRRTFWGRDYGYTF
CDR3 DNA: TGCGCCAGCCGCCGAACCTTCTGGGGGCGCGACTATGGCTACACCTTC

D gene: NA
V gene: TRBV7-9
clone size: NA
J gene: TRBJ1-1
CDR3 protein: CASSRHENTEAFF
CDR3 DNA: TGTGCCAGCAGCAGACATGAGAACACTGAAGCTTTCTTT

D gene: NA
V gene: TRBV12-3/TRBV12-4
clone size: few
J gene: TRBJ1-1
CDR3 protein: CASRDFVGNTEAFF
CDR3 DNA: TGTGCCAGCAGGGACTTCGTGGGGAACACTGAAGCTTTCTTT

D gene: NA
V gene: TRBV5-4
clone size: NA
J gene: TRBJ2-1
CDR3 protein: CASSLGRTSYDEQFF
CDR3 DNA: TGTGCCAGCAGCTTGGGGCGGACATCATACGATGAGCAGTTCTTC

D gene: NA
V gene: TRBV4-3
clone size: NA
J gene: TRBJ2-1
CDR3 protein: CASSQDRPGHNEQFF
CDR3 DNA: TGCGCCAGCAGCCAAGATCGTCCGGGGCACAATGAGCAGTTCTTC

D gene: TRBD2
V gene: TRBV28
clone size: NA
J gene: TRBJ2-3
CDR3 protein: CASRREKRGPLSTDTQYF
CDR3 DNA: TGTGCCAGCAGACGCGAAAAGCGGGGACCTTTAAGCACAGATACGCAGTATTTT

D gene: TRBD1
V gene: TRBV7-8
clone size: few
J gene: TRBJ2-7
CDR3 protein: CASSLAGTSGTGAQYF
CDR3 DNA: TGTGCCAGCAGCTTAGCAGGGACTTCGGGGACAGGGGCCCAGTACTTC

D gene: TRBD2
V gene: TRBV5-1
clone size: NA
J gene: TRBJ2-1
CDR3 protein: CASSLGLAGDREQFF
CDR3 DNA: TGCGCCAGCAGCTTGGGACTAGCGGGGGACAGGGAGCAGTTCTTC

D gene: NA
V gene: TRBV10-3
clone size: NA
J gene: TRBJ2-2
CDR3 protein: CAISEPSGPTNTGELFF
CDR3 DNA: TGTGCCATCAGTGAGCCCAGTGGGCCTACGAACACCGGGGAGCTGTTTTTT

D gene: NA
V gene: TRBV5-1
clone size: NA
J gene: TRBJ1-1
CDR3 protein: CASSFEGMEAFF
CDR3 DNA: TGCGCCAGCAGCTTCGAAGGGATGGAAGCTTTCTTT

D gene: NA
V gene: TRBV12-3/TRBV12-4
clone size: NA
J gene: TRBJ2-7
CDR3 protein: CASSTGLSGFEQYF
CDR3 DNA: TGTGCCAGCAGTACGGGGCTATCCGGGTTCGAGCAGTACTTC

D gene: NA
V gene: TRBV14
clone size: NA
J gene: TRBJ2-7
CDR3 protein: CASSQSPQGGYEQYF
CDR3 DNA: TGTGCCAGCAGCCAAAGCCCTCAGGGGGGCTACGAGCAGTACTTC

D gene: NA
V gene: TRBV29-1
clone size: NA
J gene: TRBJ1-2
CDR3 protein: CSVEVGTF
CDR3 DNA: TGCAGCGTTGAAGTAGGAACCTTC

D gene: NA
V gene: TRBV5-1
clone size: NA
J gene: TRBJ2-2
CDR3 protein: CASSWATTNTGELFF
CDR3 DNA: TGCGCCAGCAGCTGGGCGACGACGAACACCGGGGAGCTGTTTTTT